This is a list of T cell receptor beta chains from one sample in a study of blood T cell repertoires in COVID-19. Clones were read by immunoSEQ multiplex PCR, and TCRdb kept only the in-frame ones, dropping some. The data hold around 170,000 clones, with roughly 86% observed a single time. Sequencing used peripheral blood. The receptors were gathered from a man aged 50-60 years with active or convalescent COVID-19. Both conserved end residues are part of each CDR3. D genes are given only for firm matches. Rows give clone size only sometimes, using once, few, many, or a class for an expanded clone.

D	J	V	size	CDR3	DNA
-	TRBJ1-1	TRBV20-1	-	CSAREDSEAFF	TGCAGTGCTAGAGAGGACAGTGAAGCTTTCTTT
TRBD2	TRBJ2-2	TRBV11-2	-	CASSPTSGENTGELFF	TGTGCCAGCAGCCCCACTAGCGGGGAGAACACCGGGGAGCTGTTTTTT
-	TRBJ1-5	TRBV24-1	-	CATSLEPQHF	TGTGCCACCAGTTTAGAGCCCCAGCATTTT
TRBD1	TRBJ1-1	TRBV25-1	-	CASSQTGVDTEAFF	TGTGCCAGCAGTCAGACAGGGGTGGACACTGAAGCTTTCTTT
TRBD2	TRBJ2-5	TRBV6-5	-	CASSYAGDQETQYF	TGTGCCAGCAGTTATGCGGGGGACCAAGAGACCCAGTACTTC
TRBD1	TRBJ2-1	TRBV5-5	-	CASSLGTGGYNEQFF	TGTGCCAGCAGCTTGGGGACAGGGGGCTACAATGAGCAGTTCTTC
-	TRBJ1-4	TRBV2	-	CASSVLRGMEKLFF	TGTGCCAGCAGTGTGCTCAGGGGAATGGAGAAACTGTTTTTT
-	TRBJ1-1	TRBV21-1	-	CASSKVGRPNTEAFF	TGTGCCAGCAGCAAAGTGGGCAGACCGAACACTGAAGCTTTCTTT
TRBD1	TRBJ1-3	TRBV19	-	CASSIIRDRTGKGSTIYF	TGTGCCAGTAGTATAATTCGGGACAGGACTGGAAAGGGGTCCACCATATATTTT
TRBD2	TRBJ2-3	TRBV5-4	-	CASSLERGTPDTQYF	TGTGCCAGCAGCTTGGAGCGGGGAACACCGGATACGCAGTATTTT
TRBD1	TRBJ1-5	TRBV19	-	CASSPWGGQGEVVDQPQHF	TGTGCCAGTAGTCCATGGGGGGGACAGGGCGAGGTGGTGGATCAGCCCCAGCATTTT
TRBD1	TRBJ2-7	TRBV24-1	-	CATSDLKSGGAYEQYF	TGTGCCACCAGTGATTTGAAGTCAGGGGGCGCCTACGAGCAGTACTTC
-	TRBJ2-7	TRBV27	-	CASSLSLSYEQYF	TGTGCCAGCAGTTTAAGCCTATCCTACGAGCAGTACTTC
TRBD1	TRBJ1-6	TRBV10-1	-	CASSESGQGPLGNSPLHF	TGCGCCAGCAGTGAGTCGGGACAGGGGCCCCTTGGAAATTCACCCCTCCACTTT
TRBD1	TRBJ1-6	TRBV10-2	-	CASGRTGGDGSPLHF	TGCGCCAGCGGAAGGACAGGGGGCGACGGTTCACCCCTCCACTTT
-	TRBJ1-6	TRBV10-3	-	CAISESRQVGSPLHF	TGTGCCATCAGTGAGTCTAGGCAGGTGGGTTCACCCCTCCACTTT
TRBD1	TRBJ2-7	TRBV6-5	-	CASIGDRGRYEQYF	TGTGCCAGCATAGGGGACAGGGGTAGATACGAGCAGTACTTC
TRBD1	TRBJ2-7	TRBV6-5	-	CASSPGTGTSYEQYF	TGTGCCAGCAGTCCCGGGACAGGGACGTCCTACGAGCAGTACTTC
-	TRBJ2-1	TRBV29-1	once	CSVGMGQLTGDEQFF	TGCAGCGTTGGGATGGGACAACTGACTGGGGATGAGCAGTTCTTC
-	TRBJ2-6	TRBV4-2	few	CASSQDPFATGSSAGANVLTF	TGTGCCAGCAGCCAAGACCCCTTTGCAACAGGATCATCGGCTGGGGCCAACGTCCTGACTTTC
-	TRBJ2-3	TRBV7-3	-	CASSFSTPGEDTQYF	TGTGCCAGCAGCTTCTCGACCCCCGGGGAAGATACGCAGTATTTT
TRBD1	TRBJ2-1	TRBV6-5	few	CASSRGQGPYNEQFF	TGTGCCAGCAGCCGAGGACAGGGGCCTTACAATGAGCAGTTCTTC
-	TRBJ1-1	TRBV6-5	-	CASRRTRGANTEAFF	TGTGCCAGCAGGCGAACGCGGGGGGCGAACACTGAAGCTTTCTTT
-	TRBJ2-2	TRBV9	-	CASSPHVGGVVVTGELFF	TGTGCCAGCAGCCCGCACGTAGGGGGGGTCGTTGTCACCGGGGAGCTGTTTTTT
TRBD1	TRBJ2-5	TRBV29-1	-	CSVATGGRGETQYF	TGCAGCGTTGCGACAGGGGGCCGAGGGGAGACCCAGTACTTC
-	TRBJ1-1	TRBV4-2	-	CASRVGQLWGTEAFF	TGTGCCAGCAGAGTCGGACAGCTATGGGGCACTGAAGCTTTCTTT
TRBD1	TRBJ2-5	TRBV4-3	-	CASSRGTGPHETQYF	TGCGCCAGCAGCCGCGGGACAGGGCCGCATGAGACCCAGTACTTC
-	TRBJ1-3	TRBV3-1/TRBV3-2	-	CASSQDLAPGGDTIYF	TGTGCCAGCAGCCAAGATCTTGCCCCCGGAGGGGACACCATATATTTT
-	TRBJ2-7	TRBV5-8	-	CASSKRGTSREQYF	TGTGCCAGCAGCAAAAGGGGGACCTCTCGAGAGCAGTACTTC
TRBD1	TRBJ2-3	TRBV5-1	-	CASSPGQGKDTQYF	TGCGCCAGCAGCCCGGGACAGGGGAAAGATACGCAGTATTTT
-	TRBJ1-2	TRBV27	-	CASSLTGRGYGYTF	TGTGCCAGCAGTTTAACAGGGCGAGGCTATGGCTACACCTTC
TRBD1	TRBJ1-4	TRBV5-1	few	CASSLERGRGEKLFF	TGCGCCAGCAGCTTGGAGAGGGGGCGAGGTGAAAAACTGTTTTTT
TRBD1	TRBJ2-5	TRBV6-2/TRBV6-3	-	CASSRSGHRGRLKTQYF	TGTGCCAGCAGCCGAAGCGGACACAGGGGGCGCCTTAAGACCCAGTACTTC
-	TRBJ2-5	TRBV19	-	CASSTNYDQETQYF	TGTGCCAGTAGTACCAACTACGATCAAGAGACCCAGTACTTC
TRBD1	TRBJ1-5	TRBV19	-	CASLPTGAGNQPQHF	TGTGCCAGTCTACCGACAGGGGCGGGCAATCAGCCCCAGCATTTT
TRBD2	TRBJ2-3	TRBV5-6	-	CASSLYPGGPGDTQYF	TGTGCCAGCAGCTTGTATCCGGGAGGGCCGGGAGATACGCAGTATTTT
-	TRBJ2-5	TRBV12-5	-	CASGLVQSETQYF	TGTGCTAGTGGTTTGGTACAGTCGGAGACCCAGTACTTC
TRBD2	TRBJ2-5	TRBV5-8	-	CASSHGGTSGRETQYF	TGTGCCAGCAGCCATGGCGGGACTAGCGGGCGGGAGACCCAGTACTTC
-	TRBJ1-5	TRBV10-1	-	CAPRGGWQPQHF	TGCGCCCCGAGGGGGGGCTGGCAGCCCCAGCATTTT
-	TRBJ1-2	TRBV7-2	-	CASRLTTSNYGYTF	TGTGCCAGCAGACTCACTACATCTAACTATGGCTACACCTTC
TRBD2	TRBJ2-7	TRBV11-2	-	CASNKTAGGSSYEQYF	TGTGCCAGCAACAAAACAGCGGGGGGAAGCTCCTACGAGCAGTACTTC
TRBD2	TRBJ2-1	TRBV4-1	-	CATRTSGNGNEQFF	TGCGCCACTAGGACTAGCGGGAATGGCAATGAGCAGTTCTTC
TRBD1	TRBJ2-3	TRBV27	-	CASRTGGHTDTQYF	TGTGCCAGCAGGACAGGGGGGCACACAGATACGCAGTATTTT
TRBD2	TRBJ2-7	TRBV6-5	-	CASSSGTSTYEQYF	TGTGCCAGCAGTTCCGGGACTAGCACATACGAGCAGTACTTC
-	TRBJ1-3	TRBV6-4	-	CASSAEAISGNTIYF	TGTGCCAGCAGCGCCGAAGCGATCTCTGGAAACACCATATATTTT
-	TRBJ2-1	TRBV11-3	-	CASSSVFGPAGNEQFF	TGTGCCAGCAGCTCCGTATTCGGGCCGGCGGGAAATGAGCAGTTCTTC
TRBD2	TRBJ2-7	TRBV29-1	-	CSVARGRDAEQYF	TGCAGCGTTGCCCGCGGGAGAGATGCCGAGCAGTACTTC
TRBD2	TRBJ2-3	TRBV9	-	CASSVDLAGDEDTQYF	TGTGCCAGCAGCGTAGATCTAGCGGGAGACGAAGATACGCAGTATTTT
TRBD2	TRBJ2-7	TRBV6-2/TRBV6-3	-	CASSYRRGISYEQYF	TGTGCCAGCAGTTACCGGCGGGGGATCTCCTACGAGCAGTACTTC
-	TRBJ1-2	TRBV6-1	-	CASSERNRPTYGYTF	TGTGCCAGCAGTGAAAGAAACAGGCCCACCTATGGCTACACCTTC
TRBD1	TRBJ1-6	TRBV25-1	once	CASSDYRGSPLHF	TGTGCCAGCAGTGACTACAGGGGTTCACCCCTCCACTTT
-	TRBJ1-2	TRBV19	-	CASSIQLSYGYTF	TGTGCCAGTAGTATACAACTGAGCTATGGCTACACCTTC
TRBD1	TRBJ2-1	TRBV18	-	CASSPPAGGTNEQFF	TGTGCCAGCTCACCACCGGCAGGGGGCACGAATGAGCAGTTCTTC